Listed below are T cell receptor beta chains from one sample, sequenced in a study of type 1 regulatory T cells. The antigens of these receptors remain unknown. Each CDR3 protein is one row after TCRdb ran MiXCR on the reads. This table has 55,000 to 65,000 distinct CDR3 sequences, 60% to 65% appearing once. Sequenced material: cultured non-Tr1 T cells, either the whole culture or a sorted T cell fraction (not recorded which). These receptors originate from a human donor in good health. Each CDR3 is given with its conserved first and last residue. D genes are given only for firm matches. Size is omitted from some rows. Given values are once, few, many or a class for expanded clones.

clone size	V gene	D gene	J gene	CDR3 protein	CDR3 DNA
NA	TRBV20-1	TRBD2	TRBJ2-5	CSASGGGLQETQYF	TGCAGTGCTAGCGGGGGGGGATTACAAGAGACCCAGTACTTC
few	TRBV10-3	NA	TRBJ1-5	CAISQTPNLSGLGNQPQHF	TGTGCCATCAGCCAAACCCCAAATCTCTCTGGCCTTGGCAATCAGCCCCAGCATTTT
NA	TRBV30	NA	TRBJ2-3	CAWSTSTDTQYF	TGTGCCTGGAGTACTAGCACAGATACGCAGTATTTT
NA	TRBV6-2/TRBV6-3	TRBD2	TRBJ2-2	CASSYTLAGGPSSPGELFF	TGTGCCAGCAGTTACACCCTAGCGGGAGGGCCGAGTTCCCCCGGGGAGCTGTTTTTT
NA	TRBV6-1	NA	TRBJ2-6	CASKGLSAGANVLTF	TGTGCCAGCAAGGGTCTTTCGGCTGGGGCCAACGTCCTGACTTTC
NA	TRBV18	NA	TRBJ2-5	CASSRSWTAYQETQYF	TGTGCCAGCTCACGCAGCTGGACGGCCTACCAAGAGACCCAGTACTTC
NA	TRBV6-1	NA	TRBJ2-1	CASSGGGSYNEQFF	TGTGCCAGCAGTGGGGGTGGCTCCTACAATGAGCAGTTCTTC
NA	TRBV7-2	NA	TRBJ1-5	CASSYGRDSNQPQHF	TGTGCCAGCAGCTACGGTCGCGACAGCAATCAGCCCCAGCATTTT
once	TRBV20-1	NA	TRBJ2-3	CSARRSDTQYF	TGCAGTGCTAGGAGGTCAGATACGCAGTATTTT
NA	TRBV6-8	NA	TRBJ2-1	CASSHGTGERGWKAYNEQFF	TGTGCCAGCAGCCACGGGACAGGCGAGCGGGGATGGAAAGCCTACAATGAGCAGTTCTTC
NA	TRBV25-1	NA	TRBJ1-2	CASSAHMPNYGYTF	TGTGCCAGCAGTGCCCATATGCCGAACTATGGCTACACCTTC
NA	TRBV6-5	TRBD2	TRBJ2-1	CASSFSGSSYNEQFF	TGTGCCAGCAGTTTTAGCGGGAGCTCCTACAATGAGCAGTTCTTC
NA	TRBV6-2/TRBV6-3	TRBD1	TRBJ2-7	CASSHPGTGLTEQYF	TGTGCCAGCAGCCACCCGGGGACAGGGCTCACAGAGCAGTACTTC
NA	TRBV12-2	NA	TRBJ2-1	CASRQGPGPTYNEQFF	TGTGCAAGTCGCCAAGGTCCGGGGCCGACTTACAATGAGCAGTTCTTC
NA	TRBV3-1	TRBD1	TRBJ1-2	CASSVRDRDPRDYGYTF	TGTGCCAGCAGCGTCCGGGACAGGGACCCGCGGGACTATGGCTACACCTTC
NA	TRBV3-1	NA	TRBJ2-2	CASSAHQGRDTGELFF	TGTGCCAGCAGCGCACATCAGGGTAGGGACACCGGGGAGCTGTTTTTT
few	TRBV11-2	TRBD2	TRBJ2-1	CASSLGGSVSEQFF	TGTGCCAGCAGCCTGGGGGGGAGCGTTAGTGAGCAGTTCTTC
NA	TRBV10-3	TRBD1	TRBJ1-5	CAISDDRGQNQPQHF	TGTGCCATCAGTGACGACAGGGGGCAAAATCAGCCCCAGCATTTT
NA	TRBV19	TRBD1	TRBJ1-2	CASSPPPGQGTYGYTF	TGTGCCAGTAGTCCGCCCCCGGGACAGGGGACCTATGGCTACACCTTC
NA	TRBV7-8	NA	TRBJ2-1	CASSLGTAPTSSRFF	TGTGCCAGCAGCCTGGGGACAGCACCGACTAGCTCTCGGTTCTTC
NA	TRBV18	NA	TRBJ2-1	CASSEGFEQFF	TGTGCCAGCTCAGAGGGGTTTGAGCAGTTCTTC
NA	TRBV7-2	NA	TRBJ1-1	CASSLNSYTEAFF	TGTGCCAGCAGCTTAAACAGCTACACTGAAGCTTTCTTT
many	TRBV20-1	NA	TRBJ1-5	CSARDLWNQPQHF	TGCAGTGCTAGAGATCTGTGGAATCAGCCCCAGCATTTT
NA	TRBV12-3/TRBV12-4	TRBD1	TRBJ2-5	CASSPGGFGETQYF	TGTGCCAGCAGTCCAGGGGGCTTTGGAGAGACCCAGTACTTC
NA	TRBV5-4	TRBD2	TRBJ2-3	CASSLGGLAYYF	TGTGCCAGCAGTCTGGGAGGACTAGCATATTATTTT
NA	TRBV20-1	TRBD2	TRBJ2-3	CSARGLAGGGTDTQYF	TGCAGTGCTCGTGGCCTAGCGGGAGGGGGCACAGATACGCAGTATTTT
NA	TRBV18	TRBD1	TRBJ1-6	CASSPWADRALHF	TGTGCCAGCTCACCATGGGCGGACAGGGCCCTCCACTTT
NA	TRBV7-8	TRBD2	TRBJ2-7	CASSYSGTSGRTSYEQYF	TGTGCCAGCAGCTACTCCGGGACTAGCGGGAGGACCTCCTACGAGCAGTACTTC
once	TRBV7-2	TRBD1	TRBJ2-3	CASSVDRADTQYF	TGTGCCAGCAGCGTCGACAGGGCAGATACGCAGTATTTT